Here is one T cell receptor (beta chain) with its context. Its cognate antigen has yet to be identified. Within one base of it there is no much larger clone, and no base qualities were kept. This entry comes from a study of cytomegalovirus exposure and HLA in healthy donors (dated by TCRdb to 2015 to 2018). Background on the whole study: In an earlier analysis of roughly 500 of the donors, under 300 Gb of sequence data and 90 million to 130 million unique TCR beta sequences from some 170 million T cells were reported. About 300 gigabases of sequencing data and approximately 80 million unique TCR sequences were included in an early release covering 550 to 800 HLA-typed donors. Among the roughly 400 genotyped donors, approximately 76% belonged to the genetic ancestry cluster associated with self-reported Caucasian donors. The study was designed to test whether signatures of past pathogen exposure could be identified by cataloging public T cell receptors. The study profiled the T cell repertoires of approximately 700 subjects by immunosequencing and related them to cytomegalovirus serostatus. A separate validation cohort of some 130 different subjects was used in addition to the approximately 670-subject first cohort. To predict cytomegalovirus infection status, the study combined high-throughput TCR immunosequencing, statistical association of individual TCRs with disease status, and machine learning. To study patterns of TCR occurrence, a later analysis re-analyzed previously published TCR beta repertoires from 700 or so donors and added high-resolution HLA genotyping. Rather than drawing on any new phenotypic data, the later analysis identified candidate immune exposures from TCR beta sequences and the way those sequences occurred across donors. An earlier analysis of 587 of the donors used high-throughput TCR beta sequencing to judge whether each TCR beta V gene segment behaved as functional or pseudogenic. Alongside the repertoire data, information on donor age, sex, ethnicity and CMV serostatus was compiled. Genome-wide SNP genotypes for about three fifths of the 666 donors were used in a later genetic analysis, which treated that subset as a discovery cohort. Every discovery cohort repertoire had been produced on one sequencing platform. HLA typing covered class I and class II loci at four-digit resolution. The number of donors typed differed by locus, with 629-630 for A, B, C, DRB1 and DQB1, around 500 for DQA1, over 600 for DPA1, and some 470 for DPB1. A few DR-DQ haplotypes were treated as single units for association and clustering because of strong linkage in the cohort. Among several hundred genotyped donors of the cohort, an average of approximately 200,000 unique TCR beta nucleotide sequences was sequenced per donor, of which about 19% were non-productive.

V loses 6 bases at its end and J loses 2 bases; junction bases beyond the gene matches: 4. From the cysteine through the phenylalanine, the CDR3 covers 16 amino acids. Kept here is only the CDR3 DNA, which spans 48 bases and is read in frame from base 1. Per the germline V gene (reference sequence), LNHDA is the CDR1 and SQIVND is the CDR2. Findings and caveats that apply to the study as a whole: Most TCR sequences were observed very rarely across donors, whereas some public TCRs were present in many individuals. In a later analysis, most CMV-associated TCR beta chains were found to appear HLA-restricted, with HLA associations seemingly driven largely by CMV exposure. Immune exposure information for the cohort was limited to CMV serostatus. Compared with equally common non-associated chains, HLA-associated TCR beta chains in a later analysis were more clonally expanded and had lower generation probabilities. Some IMGT-functional V segments, including TRBV6-2 and TRBV6-3, could not be distinguished by the 87-base-pair reads and were therefore excluded. In a later analysis, some 17,000 TCR beta sequences were associated with specific HLA alleles at a false discovery rate of 0.05. The cohort was sequenced for TCR beta chains only, and without alpha or paired-chain data the features that could be detected were limited. In a later genetic analysis, fewer N-insertions in productive TCRs were reported among donors in an Asian-associated ancestry cluster than the roughly 670-donor mean. A further reported finding was that TCR beta sequences accurately predicted the HLA-A and HLA-B alleles for most subjects in the first cohort. Correlated functional status among segregating V segments might reflect linkage disequilibrium, but an unknown experimental factor could not be ruled out. A later analysis found that TCR association rates varied across HLA loci, with DRB1 alleles showing the most associated TCRs and HLA-C alleles the fewest. Because HLA typing was missing for some donors at each locus, association tests included only the typed subset. Seventeen rarely observed V segments, including chromosome 9 orphons, were excluded from the earlier analysis of several hundred of the donors because counts were too low. In a later genetic analysis, a missense DCLRE1C variant was associated with V-gene and J-gene trimming of TCR beta chains, and the association was replicated in an independent cohort. The sequencing pipeline was judged likely to have produced a cluster of highly shared sequence variants as a technical artifact. The study listed 150 to 200 TCR beta chains as associated with cytomegalovirus. In an earlier analysis of some 640 of the donors, most TCR beta V segments were observed in productive rearrangements about 87% or about 30% of the time, broadly matching IMGT annotations. A later analysis reported that several top co-occurrence clusters appeared linked to parvovirus B19, influenza, CMV and Epstein-Barr virus. In vitro tests confirmed that a few of the cytomegalovirus-associated TCR beta chains recognize cytomegalovirus antigens. The authors suggested that the approach could potentially be generalized to other disease states and immunological phenotypes. Presence/absence analyses assumed roughly uniform sequencing depth across donors, an assumption that may not hold. When HLA alleles, especially DR and DQ, strongly co-occurred, TCR associations were difficult to assign to individual alleles. Cytomegalovirus status was reported to be diagnosed by the classifier with high specificity and sensitivity in both the original and validation cohorts.

The library was prepared using the immunoSEQ multiplex PCR assay. A mixture of 60 forward primers for TCR Vbeta segments and 13 reverse primers for TCR Jbeta segments was used in the multiplex PCR. Amplification of the CDR3 region of rearranged TCR beta genes was performed with a multiplex PCR assay on genomic DNA. Amplified TCR beta libraries were sequenced as 87-base-pair reads on the Illumina HiSeq System. The study's processing was this. A later analysis tallied tens of millions of unique TCR beta chains across the 550 to 850 repertoires, and approximately 12 million of those chains were shared by two or more donors. To remove PCR and sequencing errors, raw reads were error-corrected and collapsed into unique sequences using a nearest-neighbor algorithm that merged closely related sequences. Alignment of CDR3 sequences to IMGT reference sequences was used to assign V, D and J gene segments. For a sequence to be retained, a match of at least six nucleotides was required to both a V gene segment and a J gene segment. A rearrangement was called productive if the CDR3 had no stop codons and remained in frame with V and J, and every other rearrangement was called non-productive. Following IMGT convention, CDR3 was defined as the stretch from the second conserved V-encoded cysteine to the conserved J-encoded phenylalanine. The earlier analysis of some 600 of the donors excluded sequences that lacked an unambiguous match to a single V gene segment. An earlier analysis of around 600 of the donors classified V segments as functional when productive rearrangements were above 56.7% and as segregating when the standard deviation between donors was above 5%. A statistical classification framework was built to diagnose cytomegalovirus status from the catalog of TCR beta chain sequences. In a later analysis, V and J genes were assigned by comparing TCR nucleotide sequences against IMGT/GENE-DB human TR gene sequences. Using the TCRdist pipeline, a later analysis assigned CDR3 sequences along with most-parsimonious VDJ recombination scenarios. A later analysis defined each TCR beta chain by its CDR3 amino acid sequence plus V-gene family, and excluded reads lacking a unique V-gene family. In a later analysis, 450 to 600 highly shared, low-generation-probability nucleotide sequences were removed to address suspected cross-contamination and a sequencing artifact. In a later analysis, a clonal expansion index was calculated for each public chain from normalized within-repertoire ranks of inferred template counts. In a later analysis, generation probabilities were computed using a VDJ recombination model fitted to out-of-frame rearrangements, and the results were checked against IGoR. In a later analysis, TCR-TCR, TCR-HLA and TCR-CMV co-occurrence was scored with hypergeometric tests, and a repertoire-size bias correction was applied to TCR pairs. To estimate false discovery rates, a later analysis permuted the HLA or CMV assignments 20 times. A later analysis grouped co-occurring TCRs with DBSCAN, adding TCRdist sequence similarity when clustering within HLA-allele-positive subsets. For co-occurrence clustering, repertoires with fewer than 30,000 or more than 120,000 public chains were excluded, along with four to six repertoires with anomalous nucleotide sharing. TCRdb's version of the immuneACCESS table is confined to in-frame rearrangements and falls short of the full clone set. An unresolved V gene accounts for under half of the shortfall where checked; the remainder is of unknown origin. V, J and clone size are taken as reported in that table, and D and trimming were inferred from the DNA itself. This sample gives about 100,000 clones in total; 76% of them show up just once. The top ten clones comprise around 3.8% of the sample.

The cohort comprised 710 or so healthy bone marrow donors. All cohort members were sampled while nominally healthy, although unrecorded immune exposures were likely present. The donor was CMV seropositive and was included in the group of 250 to 350 seropositive cohort members. A peripheral blood sample was provided by each donor, and peripheral blood mononuclear cells were used for TCR beta sequencing. The Qiagen DNeasy Blood Extraction Kit was used to extract genomic DNA from the blood cell samples. Here the chain combines TRBV19 and TRBJ2-6, with TRBD2 identical over 10 junction bases. Sequenced: PBMCs. The TCR comes from a woman aged 45-65 years in good health and CMV-seropositive. The CDR3 reads as follows: CASSLAGVAGANVLTF. The DNA sequence is given as TGTGCCAGTAGCCTAGCGGGAGTCGCTGGGGCCAACGTCCTGACTTTC.